A single count supports the clone carrying this T cell receptor (beta chain). This sample was taken from a study of blood T cell repertoires in COVID-19. Study details: PBMCs, B-cell-depleted T cells, or T cells were the source of the cDNA or gDNA that made up the material.

This CDR3 has 18 residues. The germline V gene has CDR1 SGHNT and CDR2 YYREEE (reference sequence). The V end was cut by 0 bases, the J end by 6 bases, with 24 bases between. TCRdb's copy holds only in-frame clones and misses some; the assay was immunoSEQ multiplex PCR. The sample holds 250,000 to 300,000 clones, 86% seen once. The chain couples TRBV5-4 to TRBJ1-2; the D gene is possibly TRBD1 (6 bases). The source is a woman younger than 45 with active or convalescent COVID-19. The sample was peripheral blood. The DNA for the CDR3 is TGTGCCAGCAGCTTGGGGAGGATCAACAGGGACGGGGAAAATGGCTACACCTTC. Encoded protein: CASSLGRINRDGENGYTF.